These 16 T cell receptor beta chains were all obtained from the same sample, sequenced in a study of T cell responses to AZD1222 COVID-19 vaccine. Generated by immunoSEQ multiplex PCR, the TCRdb table keeps only in-frame clones and is missing some. The sample has about 56,000 clones, 80% seen once. Sequenced here: peripheral blood, sampled 28 days after the second AZD1222 dose. These receptors came from an adult who received the AZD1222 COVID-19 vaccine.

In nucleotides, the CDR3 is TGTGCCAGTAGTGAACACAGCACAGATACGCAGTATTTT. It translates to CASSEHSTDTQYF. This chain uses TRBV19 with TRBJ2-3; D gene uncertain. The CDR3 spans 13 residues. V was pared by 5 bases and J by 0 bases, with 6 bases between. Germline V lookup: CDR1 LNHDA, CDR2 SQIVND (reference sequence). Based on the CDR3 plus reference TRBV19 and TRBJ2-3, the full variable domain is DGGITQSPKYLFRKEGQNVTLSCEQNLNHDAMYWYRQDPGQGLRLIYYSQIVNDFQKGDIAEGYSVSREKKESFPLTVTSAQKNPTAFYLCASSEHSTDTQYFGPGTRLTVL.

A few counts support this clone. V and J are TRBV5-1 and TRBJ1-4, with D perhaps matching TRBD1 (6 bases). Germline assignment: CDR1 SGHRS and CDR2 YFSETQ. This CDR3 contains 19 residues. V lost 3 bases and J lost 0, with 21 bases in between. The CDR3 DNA reads as TGCGCCAGCAGCTCGCCTCTTAAGGGGGGCCCTGCAACTAATGAAAAACTGTTTTTT. Encoded protein: CASSSPLKGGPATNEKLFF. The full variable domain, completed using reference TRBV5-1 and TRBJ1-4, is KAGVTQTPRYLIKTRGQQVTLSCSPISGHRSVSWYQQTPGQGLQFLFEYFSETQRNKGNFPGRFSGRQFSNSRSEMNVSTLELGDSALYLCASSSPLKGGPATNEKLFFGSGTQLSVL.

The chain joins TRBV28 to TRBJ1-5; D unclear. CDR3 length: 16 residues. From germline, CDR1 is MDHEN and CDR2 SYDVKM. V lost 2 bases, J lost 0 bases, and 11 bases lay in between. This chain's CDR3 is CASSLEREYSNQPQHF. The CDR3 DNA is TGTGCCAGCAGTTTAGAAAGGGAGTATAGCAATCAGCCCCAGCATTTT.

The rearrangement joins TRBV6-5 to TRBJ2-5; 7 positions agree with TRBD1. The CDR3 runs to 15 residues. V shed 6 bases, J shed 2 bases, and the junction held 9 bases outside the gene matches. Germline V CDR1 and CDR2: MNHEY, SVGAGI. The CDR3 region is CASRGTVPVQETQYF. The DNA for the CDR3 is TGTGCCAGCAGAGGGACAGTCCCGGTTCAAGAGACCCAGTACTTC.

The gene calls are TRBV19 and TRBJ1-1; D possibly corresponds to TRBD1 (5 bases). CDR1 is LNHDA, CDR2 SQIVND, per germline (reference sequence). The CDR3 is 14 residues long. V dropped 2 bases and J dropped 11 bases, with 18 bases sitting between them. The DNA for the CDR3 is TGTGCCAGTAGTATATCGCGGGACCGCCTGTCGGCTTTCTTT. Translating gives CASSISRDRLSAFF.

In its sample, this clone was seen a few times. The rearrangement uses TRBV5-1 and TRBJ2-3; D might be TRBD1 (5 bases). Per germline, CDR1 SGHRS and CDR2 YFSETQ. The V end lost 0 bases, the J end lost 2 bases, and 7 bases lay between the germline ends. This CDR3 has 14 amino acids. Written as DNA, the CDR3 is TGCGCCAGCAGCTTGGGCAGGGTCACAGATACGCAGTATTTT. The encoded protein is CASSLGRVTDTQYF.

The chain links TRBV6-5 to TRBJ1-2, with 7 bases matching TRBD1. The ends lost 4 bases at V and 2 bases at J; junction bases unmatched: 7. CDR3 length equals 15 residues. From germline, CDR1 is MNHEY and CDR2 SVGAGI. This chain's CDR3 is CASSSQPGQNYGYTF. As DNA, the CDR3 is TGTGCCAGCAGTTCCCAACCGGGACAGAACTATGGCTACACCTTC.

The gene calls are TRBV30 and TRBJ1-5, with a weak D call TRBD1 (5 bases). This CDR3 contains 13 residues. Per germline, CDR1 GTSNPN and CDR2 SVGIG (reference sequence). Between the trimmed V and J ends, which lost 0 bases and 4 bases, there was a span of 7 bases. DNA for the CDR3: TGTGCCTGGAGTGTAGACAGAAATCAGCCCCAGCATTTT. Residues: CAWSVDRNQPQHF.

The chain carries TRBV27 and TRBJ1-1, with a weak D call TRBD1 (6 bases). V lost 4 bases, J lost 8 bases, and 14 bases lay in between. This CDR3 spans 13 amino acids. Germline values: CDR1 MNHEY, CDR2 SMNVEV (reference sequence). Here the CDR3 DNA reads TGTGCCAGCAGTTCCCCCCAGGGGTTAGAAGCTTTCTTT. As protein: CASSSPQGLEAFF.

This clone was counted a few times. V gene TRBV20-1 combines with J gene TRBJ2-7; TRBD1 matches at 7 bases. The CDR3 has 15 amino acids. V lost 3 bases and J lost 0; bases outside the gene matches: 8. CDR1 DFQATT and CDR2 SNEGSKA come from the germline V gene (reference sequence). CDR3 loop: CSASGDRAFSYEQYF. Here the CDR3 DNA reads TGCAGTGCTAGTGGCGACAGGGCCTTCTCCTACGAGCAGTACTTC.

In this sample, this clone turned up a few times. The V gene is TRBV12-1, the J gene TRBJ2-5; the tabulated D call, TRBD2, remains unverified against the DNA. TRBV12-1 is a known pseudogene. The CDR3 extends over 13 amino acids. CDR3 sequence reads: CASSFSGRETQYF. For the CDR3, the DNA is TGTGCCAGCAGCTTTAGTGGGAGGGAGACCCAGTACTTC.

This chain joins TRBV3-1 (or the pseudogene TRBV3-2) and TRBJ2-1; the D gene is possibly TRBD2 (6 bases). This CDR3 is 15 amino acids long. Trimming pared 2 bases from V and 4 bases from J, leaving 12 bases between. Germline-derived CDR1 and CDR2 are LGHDT and YNNKEL (reference sequence). The CDR3 is CASSQSAGGYNEQFF. The CDR3 bases are TGTGCCAGCAGCCAATCGGCCGGGGGTTACAATGAGCAGTTCTTC.

The V and J genes are TRBV7-2 and TRBJ1-2; 9 bases are a match to TRBD1. The V and J ends lost 2 bases and 5 bases, in that order; junction bases with no gene match: 6. The CDR3 is made up of 15 amino acids. The germline V gene has CDR1 SGHTA and CDR2 FQGNSA. Here the CDR3 reads CASSLTTGGFYGYTF. The CDR3 region has the DNA TGTGCCAGCAGCTTAACCACAGGGGGCTTTTATGGCTACACCTTC.

The V call is TRBV6-1, the J call TRBJ2-1; 10 bases line up with TRBD2. The V segment lost 3 bases and the J segment 3 bases; nucleotides outside the gene matches: 5. Germline V gives CDR1 MNHNS, CDR2 SASEGT. The CDR3 covers 16 residues. CDR3 nucleotides: TGTGCCAGCAGTGATCCTAGCGGGGGCCTCTACAATGAGCAGTTCTTC. This codes for CASSDPSGGLYNEQFF.

The chain employs TRBV29-1 and TRBJ2-1; no clear D gene. CDR1 is SQVTM, CDR2 ANQGSEA, per germline. Between the trimmed V and J ends, which lost 4 bases and 6 bases, there was a span of 7 bases. CDR3 size: 11 residues. The CDR3 DNA is TGCAGCGTTGGGACGGTCAATGAGCAGTTCTTC. Translation gives CSVGTVNEQFF.

The chain uses TRBV6-6 and TRBJ1-4, with 10 positions matching TRBD1. V shed 6 bases, J shed 6 bases, and the junction held 7 bases outside the gene matches. The CDR3 consists of 15 residues. CDR1 is MNHNY, CDR2 SVGAGI, per germline (reference sequence). This CDR3 reads CASRLTGTGDEKLFF. The CDR3 DNA reads TGTGCCAGCAGGCTGACCGGGACAGGGGATGAAAAACTGTTTTTT.